What follows are 11 T cell receptor beta chains derived from one specimen sequenced in a study of CD8 T cells in ankylosing spondylitis. TCRdb recomputed calls from the 5' RACE reads with MiXCR, one row per CDR3 protein. The sample consists of tens of thousands of distinct CDR3 sequences, about 27% of them appearing once. Sequenced: blood, either unsorted or a sorted T cell fraction (not recorded which). These receptors all stem from a male donor with ankylosing spondylitis or in good health (not recorded which).

The chain is built from TRBV15 and TRBJ1-1; no clear D. Per the germline V gene, CDR1 is LNHNV and CDR2 is YYDKDF (reference sequence). V shed 3 bases and J shed 5 bases, with 16 bases lying between them. The CDR3 runs to 15 residues. In DNA form, the CDR3 reads TGTGCCACCAGCAGGGACCATGTTGCGAGTACTGAAGCTTTCTTT. Encoded protein: CATSRDHVASTEAFF.

This chain joins TRBV20-1 and TRBJ2-7; no clear D. Trimming cost V 5 bases and J 4 bases, with 15 bases left between them. The CDR3 contains 13 residues. In germline, CDR1 is DFQATT, CDR2 SNEGSKA (reference sequence). The CDR3 loop is CSAEDTDIYEQYF. The CDR3 region has the DNA TGCAGTGCTGAAGATACCGACATTTACGAGCAGTACTTC.

This clonotype was found many times. The V and J genes are TRBV5-6 and TRBJ2-2; 8 bases line up with TRBD2. This CDR3 spans 15 amino acids. The germline CDR1 and CDR2 sequences are SGHDT and YYEEEE. V dropped 5 bases and J dropped 4; count of bases not matched to a gene: 7. The CDR3 bases are TGTGCCAGCAGTTCAGGCGGGGGGTCCACCGGGGAGCTGTTTTTT. Translation gives CASSSGGGSTGELFF.

This clonotype showed up just a few times. DNA of the CDR3: TGCGCCAGCAGCTTGGCCATGGGCGGGCGAGACACTGAAGCTTTCTTT. This codes for CASSLAMGGRDTEAFF. V and J are TRBV5-1 and TRBJ1-1; unclear D gene. The CDR3 runs to 16 residues. V shed 0 bases and J shed 3 bases, with 15 bases lying between them. CDR1 is SGHRS and CDR2 is YFSETQ in the germline V gene. Full variable domain (remainder filled in from reference TRBV5-1 and TRBJ1-1): KAGVTQTPRYLIKTRGQQVTLSCSPISGHRSVSWYQQTPGQGLQFLFEYFSETQRNKGNFPGRFSGRQFSNSRSEMNVSTLELGDSALYLCASSLAMGGRDTEAFFGQGTRLTVV.

The chain employs TRBV7-2 and TRBJ2-7; the D is unclear. CDR1 and CDR2 from the germline V gene are SGHTA and FQGNSA. Deletions cut 1 base from V and 0 bases from J, with 13 bases between. The CDR3 consists of 16 residues. The chain's CDR3 is CASSLDPDRTSYEQYV. The CDR3 DNA reads TGTGCCAGCAGCTTAGATCCGGACCGAACCTCCTACGAGCAGTACGTC.

There are many counts of this clonotype. This rearrangement joins TRBV6-1 to TRBJ2-7; TRBD2 aligns across 9 bases. This CDR3 spans 13 amino acids. The J segment lost 1 base and the V segment lost 8 bases, leaving 3 bases of the junction unmatched. Germline-derived CDR1 and CDR2 are MNHNS and SASEGT. The CDR3 coding sequence is TGTGCCAGCTGGGGACTAGCTTCCTACGAGCAGTACTTC. It is translated as CASWGLASYEQYF.

CDR3 nucleotides: TGCAGTGCTAGCGGCGAAAGCTATGGCTACACCTTC. Its translation is CSASGESYGYTF. The chain employs TRBV20-1 and TRBJ1-2; no firm D call. Germline CDR1 DFQATT, CDR2 SNEGSKA (reference sequence). V dropped 3 bases and J dropped 4 bases, with 9 bases sitting between them. The CDR3 covers 12 residues.

This clonotype occurred a few times. This chain uses TRBV12-3 or TRBV12-4 with TRBJ2-5; weak D call: TRBD2 (6 bases). This CDR3 is built from 15 residues. Trimming removed 6 bases at V and 2 bases at J, with 16 bases between. Here the CDR3 DNA reads TGTGCCAGCAGCCGGACCCTAGCGTATCAAGAGACCCAGTACTTC. Its translation is CASSRTLAYQETQYF.

This clonotype was picked up one time. The chain combines TRBV7-3 with TRBJ2-2, with a weak D call TRBD2 (6 bases). This CDR3 contains 17 residues. Trimming took off 1 base at V and 2 bases at J, with 14 bases between the two ends. CDR1 and CDR2 (germline): SGHTA, FQGTGA. As DNA, the CDR3 is TGTGCCAGCAGCTTAAGTCCGGGACTGGGAAACACCGGGGAGCTGTTTTTT. It translates to CASSLSPGLGNTGELFF.

V is TRBV5-1 and J is TRBJ2-7; no clear D gene. The CDR3 loop spans 12 amino acids. Germline V gene data show CDR1 as SGHRS and CDR2 as YFSETQ. V was shortened by 4 bases and J by 2 bases, with 7 bases between the two germline ends. The CDR3 spells CASSAETYEQYF. The DNA for the CDR3 is TGCGCCAGCAGCGCAGAGACCTACGAGCAGTACTTC.

As concerns this clonotype: Given a much more abundant clone one base away, this may be a read error. The CDR3 nucleotides are TGTGCCAGCAGCTTAGTGCGGTCTGGGGCCAACGTCCTGACTTTC. This codes for CASSLVRSGANVLTF. V usage is TRBV7-6 and J usage is TRBJ2-6, with unresolved D. Germline CDR1 and CDR2: SGHVS and FNYEAQ. The V end was cut by 1 base, the J end by 1 base, with 5 bases between. The CDR3 is made up of 15 amino acids.